This TCR beta chain was sequenced for a study of vaccination effects on CD4 cells after COVID-19. Study-level findings and limits: Marked clonal contraction was seen in infection- and vaccine-induced clones late after vaccination.

This clone appeared a few times. What it binds is not known. Antigen-specific CD4+ T cells expanded by the ViraFEST assay with viral peptide pools were then sequenced. The authors isolated CD4+ T cells after roughly eleven days of culture. Each vaccine recipient was nucleocapsid antibody negative and had no prior SARS-CoV-2 infection. Germline lookup yields CDR1 MNHEY and CDR2 SVGAGI. The CDR3 length is 14 residues. With 0 bases removed from V and 6 bases from J, the gap between germline ends came to 11 bases. Method: immunoSEQ multiplex PCR; TCRdb's copy keeps in-frame clones and lacks some. The sample carries about 40,000 clones, under 70% recorded once.

The specimen was CD4+ T cells from PBMCs cultured with HCoV-OC43 spike peptides, collected before COVID-19 vaccination. Subset reported: HCoV-OC43 spike overlapping peptide pool stimulation. The source of this sequence is a human donor who received a COVID-19 vaccine. The V gene is TRBV6-5, the J gene TRBJ1-2; the D gene is possibly TRBD1 (5 bases). CDR3 loop: CASSYSTEENGYTF. Here the CDR3 DNA reads TGTGCCAGCAGTTACTCGACAGAGGAGAATGGCTACACCTTC.